These 13 T cell receptor beta chains were sequenced from one sample in a study of T cell changes during pregnancy in multiple sclerosis. The method was immunoSEQ multiplex PCR; TCRdb's version includes in-frame clones alone and lacks a portion of them. The sample lists over 30,000 clones, 92% occurring once. Source: CD4+ T cells from peripheral blood mononuclear cells, taken in the third trimester of pregnancy. All receptors derive from a female donor with multiple sclerosis, enrolled in a pregnancy study.

The chain employs TRBV7-9 and TRBJ2-3; TRBD2 is a possible D gene (6 bases). V lost 5 bases and J lost 1, with 16 bases in between. Germline V gives CDR1 SEHNR, CDR2 FQNEAQ (reference sequence). The CDR3 loop spans 16 amino acids. The CDR3 protein is CASSPGALGGTDTQYF. The CDR3 nucleotides read TGTGCCAGCAGCCCGGGAGCCCTTGGGGGCACAGATACGCAGTATTTT.

The V gene is TRBV5-1, the J gene TRBJ2-1; TRBD1 might be the D (5 bases). V was cut by 3 bases and J by 6 bases, with 10 bases left in between. Germline V lookup: CDR1 SGHRS, CDR2 YFSETQ. The CDR3 sequence is 13 residues long. The CDR3 DNA reads TGCGCCAGCAGCTCGTCCCAGGGCAATGAGCAGTTCTTC. It is translated as CASSSSQGNEQFF.

The J gene is TRBJ2-7, the V gene TRBV18; 9 nucleotides agree with TRBD1. Trimming cost V 4 bases and J 4 bases; bases outside gene matches: 14. This CDR3 comprises 17 residues. The germline gives CDR1 KGHSH, CDR2 LQKENI. The CDR3 loop reads CASSLAKTGTGYYEQYF. CDR3 bases: TGTGCCAGCTCACTAGCCAAGACCGGGACAGGGTATTACGAGCAGTACTTC.

The chain carries TRBV5-6 and TRBJ2-7; 8 positions agree with TRBD1. J was trimmed by 3 bases and V by 4 bases; bases with no gene match: 9. From germline, CDR1 is SGHDT and CDR2 YYEEEE. The CDR3 totals 15 residues. The CDR3, as DNA: TGTGCCAGCAGCGGGACAGGTACCCCACTCTACGAGCAGTACTTC. This codes for CASSGTGTPLYEQYF.

This chain connects TRBV28 to TRBJ2-3; TRBD2 aligns across 7 bases. There are 16 residues in the CDR3. Per germline, CDR1 MDHEN and CDR2 SYDVKM. Trimming removed 2 bases from V and 6 bases from J; junction bases left unmatched: 11. CDR3 loop: CASSLDLAGAADTQYF. CDR3 coding DNA: TGTGCCAGCAGTTTAGATTTGGCGGGAGCCGCGGATACGCAGTATTTT.

This rearrangement joins TRBV4-1 to TRBJ1-4; D might be TRBD1 (5 bases). CDR3 length equals 18 residues. With 6 bases removed from V and 5 bases from J, the gap between germline ends came to 25 bases. CDR1 is MGHRA and CDR2 is YSYEKL in the germline V gene. The DNA for the CDR3 is TGCGCCAGCAGTCCGATTCCGGGACTTCGCAGAGTAAATGAAAAACTGTTTTTT. It specifies CASSPIPGLRRVNEKLFF.

The V and J genes are TRBV10-3 and TRBJ2-1; D may be TRBD2 (5 bases). This CDR3 comprises 14 residues. In germline, CDR1 is ENHRY, CDR2 SYGVKD. Trimming pared 6 bases from V and 4 bases from J, leaving 13 bases between. The CDR3 DNA sequence: TGTGCCATCAGCACTAGTCAGCCTTACAATGAGCAGTTCTTC. This gives the protein CAISTSQPYNEQFF.

This rearrangement joins TRBV5-1 to TRBJ2-5; D unclear. This CDR3 spans 12 amino acids. Per germline, CDR1 SGHRS and CDR2 YFSETQ. V lost 0 bases and J lost 5, with 5 bases in between. CDR3 protein: CASSLARETQYF. CDR3 coding DNA: TGCGCCAGCAGCTTGGCCAGGGAGACCCAGTACTTC. Drawing the rest from reference TRBV5-1 and TRBJ2-5, the complete variable domain is KAGVTQTPRYLIKTRGQQVTLSCSPISGHRSVSWYQQTPGQGLQFLFEYFSETQRNKGNFPGRFSGRQFSNSRSEMNVSTLELGDSALYLCASSLARETQYFGPGTRLLVL.

The count of this clone is one. The chain uses TRBV2 and TRBJ2-3; 13 nucleotides align to TRBD2. Per the germline V gene, CDR1 is SNHLY and CDR2 is FYNNEI. V shed 2 bases, J shed 3 bases, and the junction held 8 bases outside the gene matches. CDR3 size: 18 residues. The CDR3 is CASSELGTSGTGTDTQYF. The CDR3 DNA sequence: TGTGCCAGCAGTGAATTGGGGACTAGCGGGACCGGGACAGATACGCAGTATTTT.

The chain joins TRBV6-6 to TRBJ1-2, with a tentative D call TRBD1 (6 bases). The CDR3 totals 16 residues. Trimming took 6 bases from V and 0 from J, leaving 17 bases between them. Germline-derived CDR1 and CDR2 are MNHNY and SVGAGI (reference sequence). The CDR3 here is CASRPPGQFTNYGYTF. CDR3 coding DNA: TGTGCCAGCAGGCCCCCGGGACAATTTACTAACTATGGCTACACCTTC.

V and J are TRBV5-4 and TRBJ2-1; 9 nucleotides line up with TRBD2. Germline loops: CDR1 SGHNT, CDR2 YYREEE (reference sequence). Trimming removed 4 bases from V and 1 base from J; junction bases left unmatched: 6. This CDR3 is built from 16 residues. This CDR3 is CASSGTTSGSYNEQFF. CDR3 DNA: TGTGCCAGCAGCGGGACGACTAGCGGTTCCTACAATGAGCAGTTCTTC.

The chain joins TRBV11-3 to TRBJ1-1; 8 bases agree with TRBD1. This CDR3 comprises 13 residues. J was trimmed by 7 bases and V by 5 bases; bases with no gene match: 6. Germline values: CDR1 SGHNT, CDR2 YENEEA. Here the CDR3 DNA reads TGTGCCAGCAGCAGACAGGGGCTTGGTGAAGCTTTCTTT. Residues: CASSRQGLGEAFF.

V is TRBV5-1 and J is TRBJ2-3, with TRBD1 matching 10 bases. V shed 2 bases, J shed 6 bases, and the junction held 9 bases outside the gene matches. The CDR3 runs 16 residues. CDR1 is SGHRS and CDR2 is YFSETQ in the germline V gene. The CDR3 protein is CASSLPGTGVGDTQYF. CDR3 in DNA: TGCGCCAGCAGCTTACCCGGGACAGGGGTCGGGGATACGCAGTATTTT.